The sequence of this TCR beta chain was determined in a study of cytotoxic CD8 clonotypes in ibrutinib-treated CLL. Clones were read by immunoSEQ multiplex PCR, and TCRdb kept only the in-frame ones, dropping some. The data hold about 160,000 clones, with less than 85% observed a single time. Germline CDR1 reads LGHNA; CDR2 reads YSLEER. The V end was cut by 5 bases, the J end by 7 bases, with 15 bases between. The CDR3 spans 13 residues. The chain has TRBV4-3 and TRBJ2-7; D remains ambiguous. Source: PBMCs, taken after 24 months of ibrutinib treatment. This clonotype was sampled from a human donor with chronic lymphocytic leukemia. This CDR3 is CASSGPSLGEQYF. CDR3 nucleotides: TGCGCCAGCAGCGGGCCGTCCTTGGGGGAGCAGTACTTC.